This T cell receptor beta chain is from a study of early T cells in non-severe SARS-CoV-2 infection. Overall study: Bulk RNA taken from unsorted whole blood was sequenced, leaving chains unpaired.

With 4 bases removed from V and 10 bases from J, the gap between germline ends came to 13 bases. The germline V gene encodes CDR1 KGHSY and CDR2 FQNENV. The CDR3 is 12 amino acids. TCRdb called the 5' RACE reads again in MiXCR, with one record for every CDR3 protein. Of around 49,000 distinct CDR3 sequences in the sample, about 4% were seen once. This clonotype has a handful of counts. This receptor was identified in an adult who was a healthcare worker with PCR-confirmed SARS-CoV-2 infection or an uninfected control (not recorded which). The chain links TRBV16 to TRBJ1-1; tentatively, D is TRBD1 (5 bases). The source material was whole blood. Here the CDR3 DNA reads TGTGCCAGCAGCCCGACCAGTCAGGGAGCTTTCTTT. It is translated as CASSPTSQGAFF.